The present T cell receptor beta chain was sequenced within a study of shared clonotypes between healthy human individuals. Looking at the study overall: A couple of female and a few male donors aged 18 to 49 were enrolled.

There are 16 residues in the CDR3. With V trimmed by 2 bases and J by 1 base, 7 bases remained unmatched. Germline assignment: CDR1 MNHEY and CDR2 SMNVEV (reference sequence). A word on this clone: The target antigen is unknown.

Method: immunoSEQ multiplex PCR; TCRdb's copy keeps in-frame clones and lacks some. The table lists roughly 2 million clones, about 95% of them singletons, with about 1.1% in the top ten. Naive-designated CD8 cells lacked CD45RO, were positively enriched for CCR7, and omitted terminally differentiated effector memory CD45RA+ cells. Caucasian adults living in Nashville, Tennessee, provided all samples. Study outcomes and limitations: Compared with clonotypes that all four donors shared, non-shared clonotypes had lower generation probabilities.

The sequencing input was naive CD8+ T cells sorted from blood. This chain links TRBV27 with TRBJ2-7; 8 bases are shared with TRBD2. This receptor was identified in a man in his late teens or twenties in good health. CDR3 DNA sequence: TGTGCCAGCAGTTTAAAACTAGCGGTCAATTCCTACGAGCAGTACTTC. This gives the protein CASSLKLAVNSYEQYF.